This T cell receptor beta chain derives from a study of T cell responses to AZD1222 COVID-19 vaccine. Only in-frame clones appear in the TCRdb table, and some are missing; sequencing was by immunoSEQ multiplex PCR. The sample shows roughly 120,000 clones, 70% to 90% of them seen only once. CDR1 SGHTA and CDR2 FQGTGA come from the germline V gene. The V segment lost 4 bases and the J segment 1 base; nucleotides outside the gene matches: 4. This CDR3 has 15 residues. Sequenced here: peripheral blood, sampled 28 days after the second AZD1222 dose. The clonotype originates from an adult who received the AZD1222 COVID-19 vaccine. The chain carries TRBV7-3 and TRBJ2-3; 8 bases are shared with TRBD2. The chain's CDR3 is CASSSWGLGTDTQYF. DNA of the CDR3: TGTGCCAGCAGCTCCTGGGGACTAGGCACAGATACGCAGTATTTT.